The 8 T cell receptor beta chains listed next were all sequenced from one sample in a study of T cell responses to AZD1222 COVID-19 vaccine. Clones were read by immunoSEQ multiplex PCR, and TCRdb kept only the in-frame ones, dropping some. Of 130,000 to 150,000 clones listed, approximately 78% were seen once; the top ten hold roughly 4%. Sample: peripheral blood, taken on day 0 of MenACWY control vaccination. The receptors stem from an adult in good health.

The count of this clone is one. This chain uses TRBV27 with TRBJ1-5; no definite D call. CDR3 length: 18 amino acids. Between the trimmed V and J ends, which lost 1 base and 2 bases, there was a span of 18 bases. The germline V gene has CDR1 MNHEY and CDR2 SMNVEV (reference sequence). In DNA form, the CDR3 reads TGTGCCAGCAGTTTATACCCGAGTAGGCAGATGGGCAATCAGCCCCAGCATTTT. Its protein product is CASSLYPSRQMGNQPQHF.

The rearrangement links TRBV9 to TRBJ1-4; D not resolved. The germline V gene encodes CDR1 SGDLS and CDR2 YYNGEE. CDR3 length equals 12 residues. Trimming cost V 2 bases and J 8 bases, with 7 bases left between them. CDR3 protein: CASSVIREKLFF. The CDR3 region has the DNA TGTGCCAGCAGCGTGATCCGGGAAAAACTGTTTTTT. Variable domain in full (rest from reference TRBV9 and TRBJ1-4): DSGVTQTPKHLITATGQRVTLRCSPRSGDLSVYWYQQSLDQGLQFLIQYYNGEERAKGNILERFSAQQFPDLHSELNLSSLELGDSALYFCASSVIREKLFFGSGTQLSVL.

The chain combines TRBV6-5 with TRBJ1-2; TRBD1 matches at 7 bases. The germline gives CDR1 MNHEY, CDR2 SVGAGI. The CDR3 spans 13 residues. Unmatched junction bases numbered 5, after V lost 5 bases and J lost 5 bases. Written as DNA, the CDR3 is TGTGCCAGCAGTCGACAGGGAATTTATGGCTACACCTTC. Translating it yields CASSRQGIYGYTF.

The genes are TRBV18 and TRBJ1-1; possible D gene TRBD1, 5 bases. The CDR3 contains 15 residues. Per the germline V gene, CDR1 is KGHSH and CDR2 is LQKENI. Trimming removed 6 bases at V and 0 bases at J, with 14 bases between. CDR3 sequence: CASSHGAEMNTEAFF. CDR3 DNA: TGTGCCAGCTCCCATGGGGCAGAGATGAACACTGAAGCTTTCTTT. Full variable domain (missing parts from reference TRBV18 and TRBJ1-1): NAGVMQNPRHLVRRRGQEARLRCSPMKGHSHVYWYRQLPEEGLKFMVYLQKENIIDESGMPKERFSAEFPKEGPSILRIQQVVRGDSAAYFCASSHGAEMNTEAFFGQGTRLTVV.

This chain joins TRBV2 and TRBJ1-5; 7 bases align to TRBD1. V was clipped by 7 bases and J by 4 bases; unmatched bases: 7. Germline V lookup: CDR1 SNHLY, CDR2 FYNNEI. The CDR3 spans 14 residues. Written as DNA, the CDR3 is TGTGCCAGCAACACAGGGGAGGTAAATCAGCCCCAGCATTTT. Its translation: CASNTGEVNQPQHF.

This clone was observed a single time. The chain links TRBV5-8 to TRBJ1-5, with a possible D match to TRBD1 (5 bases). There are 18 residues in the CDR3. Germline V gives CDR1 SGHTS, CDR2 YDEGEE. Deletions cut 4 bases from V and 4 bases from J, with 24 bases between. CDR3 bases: TGTGCCAGCAGCATCGGGACCGGGTCCAATTCCTTTAATCAGCCCCAGCATTTT. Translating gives CASSIGTGSNSFNQPQHF.

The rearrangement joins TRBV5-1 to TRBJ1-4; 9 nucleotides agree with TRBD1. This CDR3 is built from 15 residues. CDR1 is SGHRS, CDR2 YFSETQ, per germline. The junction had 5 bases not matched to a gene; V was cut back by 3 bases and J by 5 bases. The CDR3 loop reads CASSSTGGRNEKLFF. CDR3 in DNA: TGCGCCAGCAGCTCCACAGGGGGCCGGAATGAAAAACTGTTTTTT.

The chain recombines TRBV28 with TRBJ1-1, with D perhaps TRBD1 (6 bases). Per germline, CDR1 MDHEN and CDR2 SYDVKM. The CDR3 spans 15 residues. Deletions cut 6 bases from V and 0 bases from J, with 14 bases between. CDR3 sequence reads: CASSIRDTLNTEAFF. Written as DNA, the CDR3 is TGTGCCAGCAGCATAAGGGACACCTTGAACACTGAAGCTTTCTTT.